The rows below give T cell receptor beta chains drawn from one sample of a study of T cell repertoires in cytomegalovirus infection. TCRdb itself ran the reads through MiXCR, one entry per CDR3 protein. Of some 300,000 distinct CDR3 sequences in the sample, about 8.8% were seen once. The sample comprised PBMCs. Receptor source: a human donor in good health (CMV status not recorded). Some clones in this sample may be carry-over from other donors' samples. CDR3s include the opening cysteine and the closing phenylalanine or tryptophan. The D gene is left open where the match is weak. Some rows mark clone size as missing; the rest say once, few, many or name a class of expanded clone.

many,TRBJ1-1,TRBV27,14,-,TGTGCCAGCAGTATTCACAGGGTGGGCACTGAAGCTTTCTTT,CASSIHRVGTEAFF
-,TRBJ2-1,TRBV20-1,13,TRBD1,TGCAGTGCGCCGAGGACAGGTGGTAATGAGCAGTTCTTC,CSAPRTGGNEQFF
-,TRBJ2-7,TRBV29-1,14,TRBD1,TGCAGCGTTGAGACGGACAGGCGCCACTACGAGCAGTACTTC,CSVETDRRHYEQYF
many,TRBJ2-3,TRBV5-1,14,-,TGCGCCAGCAGTAAAGGAGGACTCACAGATACGCAGTATTTT,CASSKGGLTDTQYF
-,TRBJ2-2,TRBV24-1,12,-,TGTGCCACCGGCGGACCGTACGGGGAGCTGTTTTTT,CATGGPYGELFF
few,TRBJ2-1,TRBV5-1,14,-,TGCGCCAGCAGCCTCCGGGAGAGTCGAAGTGAGCAGTTCTTC,CASSLRESRSEQFF
-,TRBJ1-1,TRBV6-5,13,-,TGTGCCAGCAGTTACGATATGGCGGGAGAAGCTTTCTTT,CASSYDMAGEAFF
-,TRBJ2-1,TRBV7-8,14,TRBD1,TGTGCCAGCAGCTTCTGGACAGGTAACAATGAGCAGTTCTTC,CASSFWTGNNEQFF
many,TRBJ1-5,TRBV12-3/TRBV12-4,19,-,TGTGCCAGCAGTTTTAATCGGGTGTGGACCGGATTAGTCCCTCAGCCCCAGCATTTT,CASSFNRVWTGLVPQPQHF
-,TRBJ2-1,TRBV20-1,16,TRBD2,TGCAGTGCCCTGAGCAGGACTAGCCAGACCTACAATGAGCAGTTCTTC,CSALSRTSQTYNEQFF
many,TRBJ1-2,TRBV29-1,10,-,TGCAGCGTTGAATTGGAGGGCTACACCTTC,CSVELEGYTF
many,TRBJ2-2,TRBV20-1,14,TRBD2,TGCAGTGCCGCCGGGACTAGGAACACCGGGGAGCTGTTTTTT,CSAAGTRNTGELFF
few,TRBJ1-6,TRBV20-1,15,-,TGCAGTGCTGGACAGAGTAGGTTTAATAATTCACCCCTCCACTTT,CSAGQSRFNNSPLHF
few,TRBJ1-1,TRBV27,14,-,TGTGCCAGCAGTCCACTACCGGGCGACACTGAAGCTTTCTTT,CASSPLPGDTEAFF
few,TRBJ1-1,TRBV19,14,-,TGTGCCAGTAAATTCGTCCAGGGCGGCACTGAAGCTTTCTTT,CASKFVQGGTEAFF